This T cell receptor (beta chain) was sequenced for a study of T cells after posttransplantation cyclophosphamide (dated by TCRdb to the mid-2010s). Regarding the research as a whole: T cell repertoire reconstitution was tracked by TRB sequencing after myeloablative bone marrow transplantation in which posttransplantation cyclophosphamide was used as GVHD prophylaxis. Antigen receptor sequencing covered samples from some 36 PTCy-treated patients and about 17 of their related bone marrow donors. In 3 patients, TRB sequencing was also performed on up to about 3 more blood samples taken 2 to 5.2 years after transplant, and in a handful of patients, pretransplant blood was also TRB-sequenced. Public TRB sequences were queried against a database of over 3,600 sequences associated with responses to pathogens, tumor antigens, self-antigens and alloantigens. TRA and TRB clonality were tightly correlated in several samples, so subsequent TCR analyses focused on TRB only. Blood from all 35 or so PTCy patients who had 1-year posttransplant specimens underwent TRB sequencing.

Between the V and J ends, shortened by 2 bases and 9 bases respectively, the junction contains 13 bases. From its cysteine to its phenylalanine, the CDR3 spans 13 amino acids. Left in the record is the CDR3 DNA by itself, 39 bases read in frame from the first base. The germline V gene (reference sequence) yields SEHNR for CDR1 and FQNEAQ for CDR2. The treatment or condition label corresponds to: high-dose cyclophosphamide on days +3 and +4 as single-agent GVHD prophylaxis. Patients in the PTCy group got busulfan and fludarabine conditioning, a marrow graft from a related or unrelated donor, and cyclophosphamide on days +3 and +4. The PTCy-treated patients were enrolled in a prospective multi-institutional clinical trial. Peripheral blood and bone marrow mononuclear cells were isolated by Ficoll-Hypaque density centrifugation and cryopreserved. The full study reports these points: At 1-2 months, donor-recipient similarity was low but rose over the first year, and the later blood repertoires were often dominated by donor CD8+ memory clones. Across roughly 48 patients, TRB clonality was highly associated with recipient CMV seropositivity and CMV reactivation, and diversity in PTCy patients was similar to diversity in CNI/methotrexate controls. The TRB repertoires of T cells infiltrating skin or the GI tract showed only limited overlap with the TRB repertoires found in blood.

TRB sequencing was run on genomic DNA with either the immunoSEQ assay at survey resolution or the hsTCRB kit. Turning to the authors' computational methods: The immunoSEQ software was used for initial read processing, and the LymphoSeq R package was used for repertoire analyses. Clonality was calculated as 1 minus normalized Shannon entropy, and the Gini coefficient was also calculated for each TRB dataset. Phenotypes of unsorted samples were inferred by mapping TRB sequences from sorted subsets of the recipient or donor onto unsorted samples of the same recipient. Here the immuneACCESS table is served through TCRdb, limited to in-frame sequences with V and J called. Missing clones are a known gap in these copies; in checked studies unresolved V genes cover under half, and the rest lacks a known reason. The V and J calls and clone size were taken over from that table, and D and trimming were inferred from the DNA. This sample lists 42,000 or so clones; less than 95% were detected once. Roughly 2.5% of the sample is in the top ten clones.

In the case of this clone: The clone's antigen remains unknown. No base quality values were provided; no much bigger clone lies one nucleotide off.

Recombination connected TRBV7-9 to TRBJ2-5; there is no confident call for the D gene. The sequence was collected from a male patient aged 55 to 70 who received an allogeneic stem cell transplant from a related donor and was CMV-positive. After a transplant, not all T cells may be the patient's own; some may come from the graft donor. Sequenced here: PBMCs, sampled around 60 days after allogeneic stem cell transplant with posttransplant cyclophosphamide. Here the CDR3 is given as CASSLTLTQSQYF. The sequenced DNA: TGTGCCAGCAGCTTAACATTGACTCAGTCCCAGTACTTC.